This section outlines one T cell receptor (beta chain) sequence together with its context. What it recognizes is unknown. CDR1 is SGHVS and CDR2 is FNYEAQ in the germline V gene. The CDR3 extends over 14 amino acids. RNA came from duplicate vials of 150,000 sorted CD8+ T cells per subset. The sample is drawn from a study of human CD8 memory T cell subsets. Study results and caveats: While effector memory cells differed, stem-like memory and precursor exhausted T cells had similarly high diversity. The study sequenced T cell receptor beta chains and no other chains. In stem-like memory T cells, Chao1 estimates suggested more diversity than in precursor exhausted T cells.

Libraries targeted TCR beta using 5' RACE with UMIs. TCRdb re-called the 5' RACE reads and shows each CDR3 protein once, DNA omitted. The sample has 7,500 to 9,500 distinct CDR3 sequences. This clonotype was sampled from a human donor in good health. The chain employs TRBV7-6 and TRBJ2-3; no DNA is available, so the TRBD1 call from TCRdb remains unchecked. The sequenced material came from CD8+ T cells from PBMCs. The CDR3: CASSPGASTDTQYF.